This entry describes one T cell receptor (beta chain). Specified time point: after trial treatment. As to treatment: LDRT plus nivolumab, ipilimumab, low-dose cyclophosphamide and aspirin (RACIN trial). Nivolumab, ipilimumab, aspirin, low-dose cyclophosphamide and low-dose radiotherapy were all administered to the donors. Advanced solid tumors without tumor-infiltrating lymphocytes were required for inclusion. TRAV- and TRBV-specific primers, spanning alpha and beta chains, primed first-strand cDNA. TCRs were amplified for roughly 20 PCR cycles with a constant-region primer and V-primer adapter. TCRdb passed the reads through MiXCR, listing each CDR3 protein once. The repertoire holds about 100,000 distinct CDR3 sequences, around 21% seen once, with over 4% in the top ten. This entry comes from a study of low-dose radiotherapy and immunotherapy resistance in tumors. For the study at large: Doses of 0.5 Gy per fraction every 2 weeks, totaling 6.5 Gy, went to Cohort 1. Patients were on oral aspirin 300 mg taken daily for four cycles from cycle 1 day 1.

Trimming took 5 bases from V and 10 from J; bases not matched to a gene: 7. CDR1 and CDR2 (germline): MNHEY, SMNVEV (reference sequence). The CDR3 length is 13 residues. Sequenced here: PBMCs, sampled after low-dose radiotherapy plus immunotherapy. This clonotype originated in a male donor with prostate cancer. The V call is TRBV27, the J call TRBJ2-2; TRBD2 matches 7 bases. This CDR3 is CASSRGLSVELFF. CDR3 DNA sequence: TGTGCCAGCAGTCGGGGACTAAGTGTGGAGCTGTTTTTT.